Listed below are T cell receptor beta chains from one sample, sequenced in a study of T-cell memory formation after mild COVID-19. TCRdb re-called the 5' RACE reads through MiXCR, storing one row per CDR3 protein. The sample holds around 140,000 distinct CDR3 sequences, approximately 26% seen once. Sequenced input: PBMCs or a T cell subset sorted from them (not recorded which). Receptors originate from an adult woman who had mild COVID-19 (a few samples of this study predate the infection). Cell type and time point are not known. CDR3s include the opening cysteine and the closing phenylalanine or tryptophan. Each record gives: CDR3 length, D gene, clone size, J gene, V gene, CDR3 protein, CDR3 DNA. A D gene is named only where the DNA matches it firmly. Clone size is shown for a subset of rows, as once, few, many or a class of expanded clone.

CDR3 length: 14
D gene: NA
clone size: NA
J gene: TRBJ2-2
V gene: TRBV24-1
CDR3 protein: CATRQEGETGELFF
CDR3 DNA: TGTGCCACCCGCCAGGAAGGCGAGACCGGGGAGCTGTTTTTT

CDR3 length: 14
D gene: TRBD1
clone size: few
J gene: TRBJ1-5
V gene: TRBV24-1
CDR3 protein: CATSEGQLNQPQHF
CDR3 DNA: TGTGCCACCAGTGAGGGACAGCTCAATCAGCCCCAGCATTTT

CDR3 length: 14
D gene: NA
clone size: NA
J gene: TRBJ1-5
V gene: TRBV7-8
CDR3 protein: CASSRVGSHQPQHF
CDR3 DNA: TGTGCCAGCAGCCGGGTTGGCAGTCATCAGCCCCAGCATTTT

CDR3 length: 16
D gene: NA
clone size: NA
J gene: TRBJ2-1
V gene: TRBV9
CDR3 protein: CASSVASLAGRDEQFF
CDR3 DNA: TGTGCCAGCAGCGTAGCCTCCCTAGCAGGGAGAGATGAGCAGTTCTTC

CDR3 length: 13
D gene: NA
clone size: NA
J gene: TRBJ2-4
V gene: TRBV7-8
CDR3 protein: CASSSSGENIQYF
CDR3 DNA: TGTGCCAGCAGCTCTTCCGGTGAGAACATTCAGTACTTC

CDR3 length: 12
D gene: NA
clone size: few
J gene: TRBJ2-1
V gene: TRBV12-3/TRBV12-4
CDR3 protein: CASSPDTDEQFF
CDR3 DNA: TGTGCCAGCAGCCCAGACACCGATGAGCAGTTCTTC

CDR3 length: 12
D gene: NA
clone size: NA
J gene: TRBJ2-2
V gene: TRBV7-6
CDR3 protein: CASRPNSGELFF
CDR3 DNA: TGTGCCAGCAGACCCAATTCCGGGGAGCTGTTTTTT

CDR3 length: 15
D gene: NA
clone size: NA
J gene: TRBJ2-3
V gene: TRBV20-1
CDR3 protein: CSARERSTITDTQYF
CDR3 DNA: TGCAGTGCTAGAGAGCGAAGTACTATCACAGATACGCAGTATTTT

CDR3 length: 12
D gene: NA
clone size: few
J gene: TRBJ2-7
V gene: TRBV7-9
CDR3 protein: CASSLAMDEQYF
CDR3 DNA: TGTGCCAGCAGCTTAGCGATGGACGAGCAGTACTTC

CDR3 length: 13
D gene: NA
clone size: few
J gene: TRBJ1-1
V gene: TRBV6-5
CDR3 protein: CASSYGEGAEAFF
CDR3 DNA: TGTGCCAGCAGTTACGGGGAGGGGGCTGAAGCTTTCTTT

CDR3 length: 16
D gene: TRBD1
clone size: NA
J gene: TRBJ1-3
V gene: TRBV6-1
CDR3 protein: CASSEAQGAGGNTIYF
CDR3 DNA: TGTGCCAGCAGTGAAGCACAGGGGGCAGGCGGAAACACCATATATTTT

CDR3 length: 16
D gene: NA
clone size: NA
J gene: TRBJ2-1
V gene: TRBV13
CDR3 protein: CASSSLTHGRGNEQFF
CDR3 DNA: TGTGCCAGCAGCTCTTTAACTCACGGAAGAGGTAATGAGCAGTTCTTC

CDR3 length: 12
D gene: NA
clone size: NA
J gene: TRBJ1-1
V gene: TRBV15
CDR3 protein: CATSSRGTEAFF
CDR3 DNA: TGTGCCACCAGCAGCCGGGGAACTGAAGCTTTCTTT

CDR3 length: 21
D gene: TRBD2
clone size: few
J gene: TRBJ2-1
V gene: TRBV4-3
CDR3 protein: CASSQDWGGTSGRTDADEQFF
CDR3 DNA: TGCGCCAGCAGCCAAGATTGGGGAGGGACTAGCGGGAGGACAGATGCGGATGAGCAGTTCTTC

CDR3 length: 15
D gene: NA
clone size: few
J gene: TRBJ2-1
V gene: TRBV15
CDR3 protein: CATSSNRGSNNEQFF
CDR3 DNA: TGTGCCACCAGCAGTAATAGGGGGTCGAACAATGAGCAGTTCTTC

CDR3 length: 13
D gene: NA
clone size: NA
J gene: TRBJ2-1
V gene: TRBV24-1
CDR3 protein: CATTVSSYNEQFF
CDR3 DNA: TGTGCCACGACAGTGAGCTCCTACAATGAGCAGTTCTTC

CDR3 length: 14
D gene: NA
clone size: NA
J gene: TRBJ1-2
V gene: TRBV7-9
CDR3 protein: CASSHGTVLNGYTF
CDR3 DNA: TGTGCCAGCAGCCACGGAACAGTACTTAATGGCTACACCTTC